These 27 T cell receptor beta chains came from one sample sequenced in a study of T cells after yellow fever vaccination. In TCRdb, the 5' RACE reads were re-called with MiXCR into one record per CDR3 protein. Among 250,000 or so distinct CDR3 sequences listed, roughly 3.5% were seen once. The source material was PBMCs, sampled 15 days after the yellow fever booster vaccination. Every receptor here comes from a man aged 18 to 29 who received the YFV17D yellow fever vaccine.

In this sample, this clonotype turned up many times. The chain recombines TRBV5-1 with TRBJ2-1; D gene uncertain. Trimming pared 0 bases from V and 10 bases from J, leaving 8 bases between. CDR3 length equals 12 residues. The germline V gene encodes CDR1 SGHRS and CDR2 YFSETQ. The chain's CDR3 is CASSLAGPEQFF. DNA of the CDR3: TGCGCCAGCAGCTTGGCGGGTCCGGAGCAGTTCTTC. Variable domain in full (rest from reference TRBV5-1 and TRBJ2-1): KAGVTQTPRYLIKTRGQQVTLSCSPISGHRSVSWYQQTPGQGLQFLFEYFSETQRNKGNFPGRFSGRQFSNSRSEMNVSTLELGDSALYLCASSLAGPEQFFGPGTRLTVL.

This clonotype was recorded many times. The chain employs TRBV28 and TRBJ2-7; D is unresolved. The CDR3 extends over 13 amino acids. Trimming removed 3 bases at V and 3 bases at J, with 9 bases between. Germline V CDR1 and CDR2: MDHEN, SYDVKM. CDR3 sequence reads: CASSFGQDYEQYV. CDR3 DNA: TGTGCCAGCAGTTTCGGCCAGGACTACGAGCAGTACGTC.

This clonotype has at least ten counts. This sequence joins TRBV12-3 or TRBV12-4 and TRBJ2-5, with 7 bases matching TRBD1. V lost 6 bases and J lost 2; bases outside the gene matches: 3. The CDR3 extends over 13 amino acids. In DNA, the CDR3 is TGTGCCAGCAGAAAACAGGGGCAAGAGACCCAGTACTTC. Translated: CASRKQGQETQYF.

This clonotype was detected ten times or more. The V and J genes are TRBV6-5 and TRBJ2-7, with 9 bases lining up with TRBD1. With 0 bases clipped from V and 3 bases from J, the junction kept 3 bases outside the gene matches. The CDR3 is 15 amino acids. The germline V gene has CDR1 MNHEY and CDR2 SVGAGI. As DNA, the CDR3 is TGTGCCAGCAGTTACTCGCTGGACAGGGGCTACGAGCAGTACTTC. Protein: CASSYSLDRGYEQYF.

This clonotype was detected many times. The V gene is TRBV12-3 or TRBV12-4, the J gene TRBJ2-1, with a possible D match to TRBD2 (6 bases). This CDR3 comprises 19 residues. V was pared by 5 bases and J by 6 bases, with 29 bases between. The CDR3, as DNA: TGTGCCAGCAGTCTCGGGACTGCGACCTTACTGCCTTGGCGCAATGAGCAGTTCTTC. It is translated as CASSLGTATLLPWRNEQFF.

Ten or more counts support this clonotype. The V call is TRBV7-8, the J call TRBJ1-1, with D possibly TRBD1 on 5 matching bases. Germline-derived CDR1 and CDR2 are SGHVS and FQNEAQ. V lost 1 base and J 7 bases, leaving 13 bases between the germline ends. The CDR3 contains 14 residues. CDR3 protein: CASSLGGGRVEAFF. As DNA, the CDR3 is TGTGCCAGCAGCTTAGGGGGGGGACGGGTTGAAGCTTTCTTT.

Ten or more counts support this clonotype. V gene TRBV12-1 combines with J gene TRBJ1-4; whether TRBD1, the table's D call, matches the DNA was not checked. TRBV12-1 is annotated as a pseudogene. The length of the CDR3 is 14 residues. The CDR3 DNA sequence: TGTGCCAGCAGCCGGGGACCCGTGGATGAAAAACTGTTTTTT. The encoded protein is CASSRGPVDEKLFF.

This clonotype was seen many times. This chain uses TRBV20-1 with TRBJ2-3, with TRBD1 identical over 10 bases. The CDR3 loop spans 15 amino acids. Losses at the gene ends were 1 base for V and 4 bases for J; bases not matched to a gene: 5. Germline assignment: CDR1 DFQATT and CDR2 SNEGSKA (reference sequence). CDR3 bases: TGCAGTGCTAGAGGATGGACAGGGGGGGCAGATACGCAGTATTTT. This gives the protein CSARGWTGGADTQYF.

This clonotype appeared many times. The chain has TRBV5-1 and TRBJ2-2; 7 nucleotides match TRBD1. The V segment lost 4 bases and the J segment 3 bases; nucleotides outside the gene matches: 3. Germline values: CDR1 SGHRS, CDR2 YFSETQ. This CDR3 region has 14 residues. The CDR3 DNA reads TGCGCCAGCAGCACGACAGGGTACACCGGGGAGCTGTTTTTT. It yields the protein CASSTTGYTGELFF.

This clonotype was found many times. This chain joins TRBV29-1 and TRBJ1-1; the D gene is possibly TRBD1 (5 bases). The germline CDR1 and CDR2 sequences are SQVTM and ANQGSEA. The CDR3 totals 16 residues. The V and J ends lost 4 bases and 0 bases respectively, with 18 bases between them. As DNA, the CDR3 is TGCAGCGTTGTGGGGCAGTTACACCTTTTGAACACTGAAGCTTTCTTT. Its translation is CSVVGQLHLLNTEAFF.

This clonotype was found many times. This chain joins TRBV20-1 and TRBJ2-3, with D uncertain. V was pared by 0 bases and J by 0 bases, with 10 bases between. The CDR3 totals 15 residues. Germline-derived CDR1 and CDR2 are DFQATT and SNEGSKA (reference sequence). CDR3 amino acids: CSARDEARSTDTQYF. As DNA, the CDR3 is TGCAGTGCTAGAGATGAAGCCAGAAGCACAGATACGCAGTATTTT.

In this sample, this clonotype turned up many times. The rearrangement uses TRBV12-3 or TRBV12-4 and TRBJ2-5, with 9 bases aligning to TRBD2. The CDR3 is made up of 16 amino acids. After removal of 3 bases from V and 5 bases from J, the junction contained 10 bases not matched to a gene. In nucleotides, the CDR3 is TGTGCCAGCAGTTTGAGGCTAGCGGGGTCGGGGGAGACCCAGTACTTC. This translates into CASSLRLAGSGETQYF.

This clonotype was counted at least ten times. This chain uses TRBV7-2 with TRBJ1-1, with 8 positions matching TRBD1. CDR3 size: 14 residues. Germline V gene sequence: CDR1 SGHTA, CDR2 FQGNSA. Trimming cost V 1 base and J 5 bases; bases outside gene matches: 3. The chain's CDR3 is CASSLDQGATEAFF. CDR3 coding DNA: TGTGCCAGCAGCTTAGATCAGGGGGCAACTGAAGCTTTCTTT.

This clonotype was recorded many times. The V and J genes are TRBV5-6 and TRBJ1-5, with D tentatively TRBD1 (6 bases). The CDR3 contains 15 residues. CDR1 is SGHDT and CDR2 is YYEEEE in the germline V gene. Trimming removed 4 bases at V and 1 base at J, with 12 bases between. CDR3 region: CASSAAGDSNQPQHF. For the CDR3, the DNA is TGTGCCAGCAGCGCGGCAGGGGACAGCAATCAGCCCCAGCATTTT.

Many counts were recorded for this clonotype. The chain is built from TRBV5-1 and TRBJ1-6; D remains ambiguous. This CDR3 spans 16 amino acids. Per the germline V gene, CDR1 is SGHRS and CDR2 is YFSETQ. Trimming left V 3 bases short and J 9 bases short, with 19 bases between. DNA of the CDR3: TGCGCCAGCAGCTCCTCCGGAGCCGGGATCGGTTCACCCCTCCACTTT. Its protein product is CASSSSGAGIGSPLHF.

This clonotype has a count of ten or more. This chain links TRBV11-3 with TRBJ2-5; D unresolved. CDR1 is SGHNT, CDR2 YENEEA, per germline. V lost 4 bases to trimming and J lost 5 bases, with 14 bases between them. This CDR3 comprises 14 residues. CDR3 region: CASSSPLRLETQYF. The DNA for the CDR3 is TGTGCCAGCAGCTCCCCTTTGAGGTTGGAGACCCAGTACTTC.

The V and J genes are TRBV15 and TRBJ1-6; D is unclear. Germline V gives CDR1 LNHNV, CDR2 YYDKDF (reference sequence). Trimming took off 3 bases at V and 5 bases at J, with 8 bases between the two ends. This CDR3 region has 14 residues. This CDR3 is CATSSQTHNSPLHF. The CDR3 DNA reads as TGTGCCACCAGCAGCCAAACCCATAATTCACCCCTCCACTTT.

This clonotype has at least ten counts. J is TRBJ2-7 and V is TRBV12-3 or TRBV12-4, with 9 bases fitting TRBD2. The J segment lost 2 bases and the V segment lost 3 bases, leaving 2 bases of the junction unmatched. The CDR3 is made up of 14 amino acids. As DNA, the CDR3 is TGTGCCAGCAGTTTTGCGGGGGGGCCCTACGAGCAGTACTTC. Encoded protein: CASSFAGGPYEQYF.

This clonotype was counted a few times. The V call is TRBV7-2, the J call TRBJ2-2, with 7 nucleotides matching TRBD1. With V trimmed by 5 bases and J by 0 bases, 12 bases remained unmatched. The CDR3 is made up of 18 amino acids. Germline V CDR1 and CDR2: SGHTA, FQGNSA. CDR3 sequence: CASSPRRTGVPNTGELFF. For the CDR3, the DNA is TGTGCCAGCAGCCCAAGACGAACAGGGGTTCCGAACACCGGGGAGCTGTTTTTT.

V and J are TRBV5-1 and TRBJ2-5, with D possibly called TRBD1 or TRBD2 (5 bases each). Germline assignment: CDR1 SGHRS and CDR2 YFSETQ. V dropped 4 bases and J dropped 0 bases, with 13 bases sitting between them. This CDR3 contains 15 residues. The CDR3 nucleotides are TGCGCCAGCAGCCTGGGGGAGCCGTACCAAGAGACCCAGTACTTC. The encoded protein is CASSLGEPYQETQYF.

This clonotype was counted ten times or more. The V call is TRBV4-3, the J call TRBJ1-4; D might be TRBD1 (5 bases). The CDR3 has 16 amino acids. The V and J ends lost 0 bases and 5 bases respectively, with 13 bases between them. Germline lookup yields CDR1 LGHNA and CDR2 YSLEER. CDR3 nucleotide sequence: TGCGCCAGCAGCCAAGATTTGCTCGGGGCGAATGAAAAACTGTTTTTT. Its translation is CASSQDLLGANEKLFF.

This clonotype was recorded many times. The chain links TRBV6-6 to TRBJ2-7, with TRBD1 as a possible D gene (6 bases). V lost 7 bases to trimming and J lost 3 bases, with 16 bases between them. The CDR3 length is 14 residues. Germline CDR1 MNHNY, CDR2 SVGAGI (reference sequence). Here the CDR3 DNA reads TGTGCCAGCACAAAGGGACATTGGGTCTACGAGCAGTACTTC. It codes for CASTKGHWVYEQYF.

This clonotype was counted at least ten times. CDR3 loop: CSALDRNTEAFF. The DNA of the CDR3 is TGCAGTGCCCTGGACAGGAACACTGAAGCTTTCTTT. The chain combines TRBV20-1 with TRBJ1-1; tentatively, D is TRBD1 (6 bases). The V end was cut by 6 bases, the J end by 1 base, with 9 bases between. CDR1 and CDR2 from the germline V gene are DFQATT and SNEGSKA (reference sequence). This CDR3 comprises 12 residues.

This clonotype occurred many times. V gene TRBV12-2 combines with J gene TRBJ1-2; the table gives TRBD1 as D, unverified against the DNA. TRBV12-2 is noted as a pseudogene. The CDR3 covers 12 residues. CDR3 nucleotide sequence: TGTGCAAGTCGCTCCAGGGATTATGGCTACACCTTC. As protein: CASRSRDYGYTF.

Many counts were recorded for this clonotype. The rearrangement joins TRBV7-9 to TRBJ2-4; no firm D call. Between the trimmed V and J ends, which lost 2 bases and 2 bases, there was a span of 10 bases. This CDR3 has 15 amino acids. Germline V gene data show CDR1 as SEHNR and CDR2 as FQNEAQ (reference sequence). The CDR3, as DNA: TGTGCCAGCAGCTTATTCGCAGGTTCCAAAAACATTCAGTACTTC. It encodes CASSLFAGSKNIQYF. Based on the CDR3 plus reference TRBV7-9 and TRBJ2-4, the full variable domain is DTGVSQNPRHKITKRGQNVTFRCDPISEHNRLYWYRQTLGQGPEFLTYFQNEAQLEKSRLLSDRFSAERPKGSFSTLEIQRTEQGDSAMYLCASSLFAGSKNIQYFGAGTRLSVL.

Many counts were recorded for this clonotype. The J gene is TRBJ1-4, the V gene TRBV7-9; the match to TRBD1 covers 8 bases. The length of the CDR3 is 20 residues. The V gene end was trimmed by 3 bases and the J gene end by 5 bases; junction bases not matched to a gene: 20. Per the germline V gene, CDR1 is SEHNR and CDR2 is FQNEAQ (reference sequence). The CDR3 spells CASSLLGLRQGTPGNEKLFF. The CDR3 nucleotides read TGTGCCAGCAGCTTGTTAGGTTTGCGACAGGGGACGCCAGGGAATGAAAAACTGTTTTTT.

This clonotype was seen repeatedly, ten times or more. The chain uses TRBV12-3 or TRBV12-4 and TRBJ2-1; D is ambiguous. There are 16 residues in the CDR3. Trimming cost V 4 bases and J 1 base, with 14 bases left between them. This chain's CDR3 is CASSSHKLGSYNEQFF. CDR3 bases: TGTGCCAGCAGTTCCCACAAACTCGGGTCCTACAATGAGCAGTTCTTC.